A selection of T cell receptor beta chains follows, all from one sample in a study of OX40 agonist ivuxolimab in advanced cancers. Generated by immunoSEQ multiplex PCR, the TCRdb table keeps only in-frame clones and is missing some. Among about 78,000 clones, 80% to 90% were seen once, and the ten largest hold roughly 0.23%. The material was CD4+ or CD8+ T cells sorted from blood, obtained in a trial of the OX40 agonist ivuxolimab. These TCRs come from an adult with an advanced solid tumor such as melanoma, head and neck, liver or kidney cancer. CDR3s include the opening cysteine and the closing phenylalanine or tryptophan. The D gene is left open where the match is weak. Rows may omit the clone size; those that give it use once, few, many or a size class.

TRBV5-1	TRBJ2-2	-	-	CASSLGGTNTGELFF	TGCGCCAGCAGCTTGGGGGGTACGAACACCGGGGAGCTGTTTTTT
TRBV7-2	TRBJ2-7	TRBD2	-	CASSTEAPLAGGSYEQYF	TGTGCCAGCAGCACCGAAGCCCCTTTAGCGGGAGGTTCCTACGAGCAGTACTTC
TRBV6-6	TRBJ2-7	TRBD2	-	CASSYGTSGNTEQYF	TGTGCCAGCAGTTACGGGACTAGCGGTAACACCGAGCAGTACTTC
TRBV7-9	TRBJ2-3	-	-	CASSQNRVGGTDTQYF	TGTGCCAGCAGCCAAAACAGGGTAGGGGGCACAGATACGCAGTATTTT
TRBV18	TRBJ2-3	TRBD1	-	CASSPGTGYPTDTQYF	TGTGCCAGCTCACCCGGGACAGGGTACCCCACAGATACGCAGTATTTT
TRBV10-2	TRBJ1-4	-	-	CASSIEAYEKLFF	TGCGCCAGCAGTATCGAGGCCTATGAAAAACTGTTTTTT
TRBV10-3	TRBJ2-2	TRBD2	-	CAIRPGGNTGELFF	TGTGCCATCCGTCCGGGAGGGAACACCGGGGAGCTGTTTTTT
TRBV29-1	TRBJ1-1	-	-	CSDLEVDSTEAFF	TGCAGCGACCTAGAGGTAGATAGCACTGAAGCTTTCTTT
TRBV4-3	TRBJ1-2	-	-	CASSQDLVTGTVSGGYTF	TGCGCCAGCAGCCAAGATCTCGTTACGGGGACGGTTTCGGGTGGCTACACCTTC
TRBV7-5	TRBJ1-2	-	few	CVRSLSGRPLGDYGYTF	TGTGTCAGAAGCTTATCGGGCAGGCCATTAGGGGACTATGGCTACACCTTC
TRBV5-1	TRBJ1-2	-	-	CASSSDSIYGYTF	TGCGCCAGCAGCTCGGACAGTATCTATGGCTACACCTTC
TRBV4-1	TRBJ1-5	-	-	CASSQGLKGGASNQPQHF	TGCGCCAGCAGCCAAGGCTTAAAGGGGGGCGCGAGCAATCAGCCCCAGCATTTT
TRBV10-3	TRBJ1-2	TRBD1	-	CAIRDSGTAINYGYTF	TGTGCCATCAGGGACTCCGGGACAGCGATTAACTATGGCTACACCTTC
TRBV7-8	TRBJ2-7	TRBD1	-	CASSPITSTGAEQYF	TGTGCCAGCAGCCCGATCACTAGTACAGGGGCCGAGCAGTACTTC